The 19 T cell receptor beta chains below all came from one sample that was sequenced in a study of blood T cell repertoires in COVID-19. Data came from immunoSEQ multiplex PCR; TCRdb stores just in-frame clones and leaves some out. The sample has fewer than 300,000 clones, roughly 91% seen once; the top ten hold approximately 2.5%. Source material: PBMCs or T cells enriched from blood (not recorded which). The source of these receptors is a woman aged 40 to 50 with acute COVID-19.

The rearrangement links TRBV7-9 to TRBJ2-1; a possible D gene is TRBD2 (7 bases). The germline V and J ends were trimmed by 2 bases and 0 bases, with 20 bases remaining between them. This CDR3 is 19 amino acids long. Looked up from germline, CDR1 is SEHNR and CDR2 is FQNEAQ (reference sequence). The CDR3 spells CASSLYWGGGRSSYNEQFF. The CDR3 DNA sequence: TGTGCCAGCAGCTTATATTGGGGCGGGGGCCGTAGCTCCTACAATGAGCAGTTCTTC.

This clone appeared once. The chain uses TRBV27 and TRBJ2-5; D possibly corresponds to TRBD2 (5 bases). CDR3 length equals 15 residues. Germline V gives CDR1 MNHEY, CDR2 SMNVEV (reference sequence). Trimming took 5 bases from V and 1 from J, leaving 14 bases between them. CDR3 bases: TGTGCCAGCAGTCATACTAGGGTGACCCAAGAGACCCAGTACTTC. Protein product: CASSHTRVTQETQYF.

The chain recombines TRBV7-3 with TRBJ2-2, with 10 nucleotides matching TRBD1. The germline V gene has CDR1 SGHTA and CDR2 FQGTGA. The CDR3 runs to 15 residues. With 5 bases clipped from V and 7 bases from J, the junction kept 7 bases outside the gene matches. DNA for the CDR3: TGTGCCAGCAGCCCTGGGACAGGGGACGGCGGGGAGCTGTTTTTT. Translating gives CASSPGTGDGGELFF.

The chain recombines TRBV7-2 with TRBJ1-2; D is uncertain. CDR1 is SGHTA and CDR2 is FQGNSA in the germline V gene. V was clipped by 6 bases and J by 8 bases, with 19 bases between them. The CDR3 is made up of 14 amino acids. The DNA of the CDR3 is TGTGCCAGCAGGGACTTGGGAGAGTTCTCGGGCTACACCTTC. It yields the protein CASRDLGEFSGYTF.

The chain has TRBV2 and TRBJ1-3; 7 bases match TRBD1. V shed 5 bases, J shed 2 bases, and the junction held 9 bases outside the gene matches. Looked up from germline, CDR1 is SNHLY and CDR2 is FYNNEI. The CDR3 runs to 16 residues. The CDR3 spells CASSNPGGTPGNTIYF. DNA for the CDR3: TGTGCCAGCAGTAACCCAGGGGGTACTCCTGGAAACACCATATATTTT.

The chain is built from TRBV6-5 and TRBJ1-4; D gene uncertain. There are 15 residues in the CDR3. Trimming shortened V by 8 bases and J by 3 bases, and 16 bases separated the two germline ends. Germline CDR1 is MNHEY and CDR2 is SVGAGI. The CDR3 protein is CASARGNSPNEKLFF. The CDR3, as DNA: TGTGCCAGCGCAAGAGGGAACAGCCCTAATGAAAAACTGTTTTTT.

CDR3 sequence (DNA): TGTGCCAGCAGCGAGTTCAGGGTTTCGAGGGGAAACACCATATATTTT. Protein product: CASSEFRVSRGNTIYF. This rearrangement joins TRBV28 to TRBJ1-3; possibly TRBD1 for D (5 bases). The germline V and J ends were trimmed by 6 bases and 4 bases, with 19 bases remaining between them. This CDR3 has 16 amino acids. The V gene's germline CDR1 is MDHEN and CDR2 SYDVKM.

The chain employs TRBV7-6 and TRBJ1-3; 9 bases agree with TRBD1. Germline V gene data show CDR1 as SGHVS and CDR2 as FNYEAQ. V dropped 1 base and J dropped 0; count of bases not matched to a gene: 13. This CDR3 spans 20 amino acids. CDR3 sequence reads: CASSLGGTGFQGPSGNTIYF. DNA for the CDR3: TGTGCCAGCAGCTTAGGAGGGACAGGGTTTCAGGGCCCCTCTGGAAACACCATATATTTT.

DNA of the CDR3: TGTGCCAGCAGCTTAAATTCGTTGGATACGCAGTATTTT. Translated: CASSLNSLDTQYF. The chain carries TRBV7-3 and TRBJ2-3; D ambiguous. The ends were cut back, 1 base at V and 6 bases at J, with 8 bases in the middle. CDR1 is SGHTA and CDR2 is FQGTGA in the germline V gene. The CDR3 covers 13 residues.

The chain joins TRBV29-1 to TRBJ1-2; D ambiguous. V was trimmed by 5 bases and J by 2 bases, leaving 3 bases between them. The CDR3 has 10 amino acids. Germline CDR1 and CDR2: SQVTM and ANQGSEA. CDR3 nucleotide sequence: TGCAGCGTTCTAAACTATGGCTACACCTTC. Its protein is CSVLNYGYTF.

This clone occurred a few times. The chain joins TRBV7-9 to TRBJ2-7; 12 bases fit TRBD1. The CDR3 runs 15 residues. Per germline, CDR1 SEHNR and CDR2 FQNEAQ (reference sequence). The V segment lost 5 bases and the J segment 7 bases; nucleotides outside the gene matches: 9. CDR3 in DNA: TGTGCCAGCAGCCCAGGGACAGGGGGCAAGCTTGAGCAGTACTTC. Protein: CASSPGTGGKLEQYF.

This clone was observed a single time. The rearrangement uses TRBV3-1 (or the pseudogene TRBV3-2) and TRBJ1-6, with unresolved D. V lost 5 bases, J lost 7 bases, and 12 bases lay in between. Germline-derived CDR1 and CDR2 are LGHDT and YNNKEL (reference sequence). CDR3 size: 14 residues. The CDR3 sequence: CASSARGGNSPLHF. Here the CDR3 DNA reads TGTGCCAGCAGCGCCCGCGGAGGGAATTCACCCCTCCACTTT.

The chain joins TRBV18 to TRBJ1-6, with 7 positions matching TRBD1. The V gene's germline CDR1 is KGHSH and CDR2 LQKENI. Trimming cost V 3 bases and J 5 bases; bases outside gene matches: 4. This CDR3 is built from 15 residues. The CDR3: CASSPKGQDNSPLHF. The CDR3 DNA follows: TGTGCCAGCTCACCTAAAGGACAGGATAATTCACCCCTCCACTTT.

As DNA, the CDR3 is TGTGCCAGCCAACCGAGGGCCTACAATGAGCAGTTCTTC. Amino acid sequence: CASQPRAYNEQFF. The rearrangement uses TRBV6-5 and TRBJ2-1, with D possibly TRBD2 on 5 matching bases. Germline CDR1 and CDR2: MNHEY and SVGAGI. V was pared by 8 bases and J by 2 bases, with 10 bases between. This CDR3 has 13 amino acids.

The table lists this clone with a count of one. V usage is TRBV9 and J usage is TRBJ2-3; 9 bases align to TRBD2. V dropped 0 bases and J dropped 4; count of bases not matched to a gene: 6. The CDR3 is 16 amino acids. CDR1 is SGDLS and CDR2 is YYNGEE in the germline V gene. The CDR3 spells CASSVEAGGPADTQYF. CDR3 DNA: TGTGCCAGCAGCGTAGAGGCGGGAGGGCCGGCAGATACGCAGTATTTT.

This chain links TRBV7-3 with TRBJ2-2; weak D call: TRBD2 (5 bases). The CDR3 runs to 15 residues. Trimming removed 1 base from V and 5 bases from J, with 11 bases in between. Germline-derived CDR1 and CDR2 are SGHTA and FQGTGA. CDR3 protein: CASSLRSGWTGELFF. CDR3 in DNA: TGTGCCAGCAGCTTAAGGTCGGGGTGGACCGGGGAGCTGTTTTTT.

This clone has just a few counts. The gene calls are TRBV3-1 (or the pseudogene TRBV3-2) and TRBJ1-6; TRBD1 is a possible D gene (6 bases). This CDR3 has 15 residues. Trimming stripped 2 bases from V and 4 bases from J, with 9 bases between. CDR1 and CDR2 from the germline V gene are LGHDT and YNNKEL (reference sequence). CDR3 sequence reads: CASSQTGQYNSPLHF. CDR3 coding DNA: TGTGCCAGCAGCCAAACCGGACAGTATAATTCACCCCTCCACTTT.

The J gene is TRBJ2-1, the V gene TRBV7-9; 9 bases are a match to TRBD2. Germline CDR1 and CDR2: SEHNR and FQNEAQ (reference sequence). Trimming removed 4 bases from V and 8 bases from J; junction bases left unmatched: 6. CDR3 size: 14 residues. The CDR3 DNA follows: TGTGCCAGCAGCTCAAGCGGGAGGTCGCATGAGCAGTTCTTC. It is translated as CASSSSGRSHEQFF.

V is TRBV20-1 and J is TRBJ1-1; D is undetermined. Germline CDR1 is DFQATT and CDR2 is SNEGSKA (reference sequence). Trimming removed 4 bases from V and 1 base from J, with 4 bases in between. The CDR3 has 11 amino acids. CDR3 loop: CSAIRNTEAFF. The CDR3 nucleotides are TGCAGTGCTATCAGGAACACTGAAGCTTTCTTT.